The 10 T cell receptor beta chains in this list originate from one sample, sequenced in a study of blood T cell repertoires in COVID-19. Produced via immunoSEQ multiplex PCR; TCRdb's table is partial and in-frame only. The repertoire holds some 220,000 clones, with 70% to 90% as singletons. Material: peripheral blood. Receptor source: a woman between 18 and 29 years old who had recovered from COVID-19.

This chain connects TRBV19 to TRBJ2-7; D is perhaps TRBD2 (6 bases). The V and J ends lost 3 bases and 0 bases respectively, with 9 bases between them. The CDR3 is 14 residues long. Germline values: CDR1 LNHDA, CDR2 SQIVND (reference sequence). CDR3 sequence (DNA): TGTGCCAGTAGTATTAGCGGCAACTCCTACGAGCAGTACTTC. It translates to CASSISGNSYEQYF.

The chain carries TRBV2 and TRBJ1-1; TRBD1 is a possible D gene (6 bases). Looked up from germline, CDR1 is SNHLY and CDR2 is FYNNEI. The CDR3 has 15 amino acids. Trimming removed 6 bases at V and 3 bases at J, with 17 bases between. The CDR3 loop is CASSWDQGLDTEAFF. The CDR3 DNA follows: TGTGCCAGCAGCTGGGACCAGGGGCTGGACACTGAAGCTTTCTTT.

The J gene is TRBJ1-6, the V gene TRBV7-2; TRBD1 aligns across 8 bases. Germline V lookup: CDR1 SGHTA, CDR2 FQGNSA. J was trimmed by 10 bases and V by 4 bases; bases with no gene match: 6. The CDR3 consists of 14 residues. The CDR3 spells CASSSGGETSPLHF. CDR3 DNA sequence: TGTGCCAGCAGCTCAGGGGGCGAAACGTCACCCCTCCACTTT. Complete variable domain (other parts from reference TRBV7-2 and TRBJ1-6): GAGVSQSPSNKVTEKGKDVELRCDPISGHTALYWYRQSLGQGLEFLIYFQGNSAPDKSGLPSDRFSAERTGGSVSTLTIQRTQQEDSAVYLCASSSGGETSPLHFGNGTRLTVT.

The chain is built from TRBV5-4 and TRBJ2-5; a weak D match, TRBD2 (6 bases). V lost 4 bases, J lost 7 bases, and 17 bases lay in between. CDR1 and CDR2 from the germline V gene are SGHNT and YYREEE (reference sequence). The CDR3 is 14 residues long. In DNA, the CDR3 is TGTGCCAGCAGCCCCACTAGCCAAGTGGGGACCCAGTACTTC. It codes for CASSPTSQVGTQYF.

This sequence joins TRBV12-3 or TRBV12-4 and TRBJ2-1, with a tentative D call TRBD2 (5 bases). The germline V and J ends were trimmed by 6 bases and 8 bases, with 14 bases remaining between them. This CDR3 has 13 amino acids. This CDR3 is CASSLTSIHEQFF. The CDR3 nucleotides read TGTGCCAGCAGCCTAACTAGTATCCATGAGCAGTTCTTC.

The V gene is TRBV5-4, the J gene TRBJ2-1; the match to TRBD2 covers 8 bases. Germline V gives CDR1 SGHNT, CDR2 YYREEE (reference sequence). V was clipped by 4 bases and J by 0 bases; unmatched bases: 6. CDR3 length: 16 amino acids. Here the CDR3 reads CASSPELADSYNEQFF. The CDR3 nucleotides read TGTGCCAGCAGCCCAGAACTAGCGGACTCCTACAATGAGCAGTTCTTC. Filled out from reference TRBV5-4 and TRBJ2-1, the complete variable domain reads ETGVTQSPTHLIKTRGQQVTLRCSSQSGHNTVSWYQQALGQGPQFIFQYYREEENGRGNFPPRFSGLQFPNYSSELNVNALELDDSALYLCASSPELADSYNEQFFGPGTRLTVL.

In its sample, this clone was seen a few times. The V call is TRBV4-3, the J call TRBJ1-1, with D maybe TRBD1 (6 bases). Germline V gene sequence: CDR1 LGHNA, CDR2 YSLEER. The V end lost 3 bases, the J end lost 8 bases, and 13 bases lay between the germline ends. The CDR3 consists of 13 residues. CDR3 amino acids: CASSHLSQGEAFF. The CDR3, as DNA: TGCGCCAGCAGCCACCTCTCCCAGGGGGAAGCTTTCTTT.

This rearrangement joins TRBV29-1 to TRBJ2-3, with 15 positions matching TRBD2. Looked up from germline, CDR1 is SQVTM and CDR2 is ANQGSEA. CDR3 length: 15 residues. The junction had 8 bases not matched to a gene; V was cut back by 6 bases and J by 7 bases. The CDR3: CSVGGLAGGPYTQYF. The CDR3 DNA reads as TGCAGCGTGGGAGGACTAGCGGGAGGGCCCTATACGCAGTATTTT.

The chain carries TRBV6-2 or TRBV6-3 and TRBJ1-1, with 9 bases aligning to TRBD1. Looked up from germline, CDR1 is MNHEY and CDR2 is SVGEGT. This CDR3 contains 15 residues. The junction had 2 bases not matched to a gene; V was cut back by 2 bases and J by 1 base. The CDR3 DNA sequence: TGTGCCAGCAGTTACACGGACAGGGGGAACACTGAAGCTTTCTTT. Residues: CASSYTDRGNTEAFF.

The V gene is TRBV25-1, the J gene TRBJ2-1, with TRBD2 matching 7 bases. V lost 4 bases to trimming and J lost 5 bases; unmatched junction nucleotides: 5. This CDR3 is built from 14 residues. Per the germline V gene, CDR1 is MGHDK and CDR2 is SYGVNS. CDR3 sequence reads: CASSVAGLHNEQFF. In DNA form, the CDR3 reads TGTGCCAGCAGTGTAGCGGGCCTACACAATGAGCAGTTCTTC.